One and the same sample provided the 22 T cell receptor beta chains below, sequenced in a study of human T cells and chemical hapten exposure. Documented time point: patch test 1, 2 weeks after DPC sensitization. The sample's treatment: therapeutic diphenylcyclopropenone sensitization with weekly scalp DPC. TCRdb re-derived calls from the RACE reads in MiXCR, one entry per CDR3 protein. Here the sample spans roughly 380,000 distinct CDR3 sequences, approximately 5% being singletons. Sequenced material: whole blood, taken in connection with sensitization to the hapten diphenylcyclopropenone (DPC). These receptors came from a woman aged 50 to 65 with alopecia areata. Some clones in this sample may be carry-over from other donors' samples.

This clonotype has ten or more counts. The chain uses TRBV5-1 and TRBJ2-7; tentatively, D is TRBD1 (5 bases). The germline V and J ends were trimmed by 0 bases and 2 bases, with 9 bases remaining between them. Germline lookup yields CDR1 SGHRS and CDR2 YFSETQ. CDR3 size: 14 residues. CDR3 sequence reads: CASSLEGAPYEQYF. CDR3 in DNA: TGCGCCAGCAGCTTGGAAGGGGCCCCCTACGAGCAGTACTTC.

This clonotype was seen only a few times. The chain carries TRBV12-3 or TRBV12-4 and TRBJ1-1; D is unresolved. CDR3 length equals 17 residues. The germline V and J ends were trimmed by 3 bases and 1 base, with 18 bases remaining between them. CDR3 protein: CASSFTQLLGGNTEAFF. Written as DNA, the CDR3 is TGTGCCAGCAGTTTCACCCAGCTACTTGGTGGGAACACTGAAGCTTTCTTT.

This sequence joins TRBV2 and TRBJ2-1; 16 bases match TRBD2. The trim removed 8 bases at V and 9 bases at J, leaving 4 bases unmatched. The germline CDR1 and CDR2 sequences are SNHLY and FYNNEI. CDR3 size: 14 residues. In DNA form, the CDR3 reads TGTGCCAGCGCGGGACTAGCGGGAGGGGGTGAGCAGTTCTTC. Protein: CASAGLAGGGEQFF. Complete variable domain (other parts from reference TRBV2 and TRBJ2-1): EPEVTQTPSHQVTQMGQEVILRCVPISNHLYFYWYRQILGQKVEFLVSFYNNEISEKSEIFDDQFSVERPDGSNFTLKIRSTKLEDSAMYFCASAGLAGGGEQFFGPGTRLTVL.

This clonotype was observed at least ten times. The chain's CDR3 is CASSQADRVDYEQYF. The CDR3 DNA reads TGTGCCAGCAGCCAAGCGGACAGGGTCGACTACGAGCAGTACTTC. This chain joins TRBV4-2 and TRBJ2-7; 8 bases map to TRBD1. CDR1 is LGHNA and CDR2 is YNFKEQ in the germline V gene. The CDR3 loop spans 15 amino acids. J gave up 3 bases and V 1 base, and 5 bases lay outside the gene matches.

This clonotype has ten or more counts. The gene calls are TRBV7-9 and TRBJ2-4, with D possibly being TRBD1 or TRBD2 (5 bases each). The V gene's germline CDR1 is SEHNR and CDR2 FQNEAQ (reference sequence). The CDR3 length is 16 residues. The V end lost 4 bases, the J end lost 0 bases, and 13 bases lay between the germline ends. CDR3 protein: CASSSGRSLAKNIQYF. CDR3 DNA: TGTGCCAGCAGCTCGGGACGATCCTTAGCCAAAAACATTCAGTACTTC.

This clonotype was counted between two and nine times. This rearrangement joins TRBV15 to TRBJ2-7; D is unresolved. The CDR3 runs 13 residues. Germline-derived CDR1 and CDR2 are LNHNV and YYDKDF (reference sequence). V lost 5 bases, J lost 1 base, and 9 bases lay in between. The CDR3 coding sequence is TGTGCCACCAGCGACGGAAATTCCTACGAGCAGTACTTC. This codes for CATSDGNSYEQYF.

This clonotype was recorded at least ten times. The V and J genes are TRBV5-1 and TRBJ2-1, with D perhaps TRBD1 or TRBD2 (6 bases each). The CDR3 covers 13 residues. Per the germline V gene, CDR1 is SGHRS and CDR2 is YFSETQ. Trimming took 2 bases from V and 8 from J, leaving 11 bases between them. CDR3 region: CASSFKGEDEQFF. CDR3 bases: TGCGCCAGCAGCTTTAAGGGGGAGGATGAGCAGTTCTTC.

This sequence joins TRBV20-1 and TRBJ2-2; D is perhaps TRBD1 (6 bases). Trimming took off 6 bases at V and 2 bases at J, with 10 bases between the two ends. CDR1 and CDR2 from the germline V gene are DFQATT and SNEGSKA (reference sequence). This CDR3 has 13 residues. The CDR3 sequence: CSATGSNTGELFF. The CDR3 DNA is TGCAGTGCGACAGGTTCCAACACCGGGGAGCTGTTTTTT.

This clonotype came up many times. The chain combines TRBV10-3 with TRBJ2-7, with unresolved D. This CDR3 has 11 amino acids. The V and J ends lost 5 bases and 5 bases respectively, with 7 bases between them. Germline CDR1 is ENHRY and CDR2 is SYGVKD. In nucleotides, the CDR3 is TGTGCCATCAGTAGAAGGGACGAGCAGTACTTC. The encoded protein is CAISRRDEQYF.

This clonotype showed up many times. The V and J genes are TRBV28 and TRBJ2-1; 8 nucleotides agree with TRBD2. The length of the CDR3 is 16 residues. V trimming: 3 bases; J trimming: 12 bases; junction bases outside the gene matches: 16. CDR1 and CDR2 from the germline V gene are MDHEN and SYDVKM. CDR3 bases: TGTGCCAGCAGTTTCGGGGCTAGCGGGTCGCAGGCCCGGCAGTTCTTC. Translated: CASSFGASGSQARQFF.

There are many counts of this clonotype. This chain joins TRBV11-2 and TRBJ2-5, with TRBD2 identical over 9 bases. J lost 2 bases, V lost 1 base, and 11 bases had no gene match. The CDR3 is 18 residues long. From germline, CDR1 is SGHAT and CDR2 FQNNGV. The CDR3 reads CASSLAPVTSGSQETQYF. DNA of the CDR3: TGTGCCAGCAGCTTAGCGCCGGTCACTAGCGGGTCTCAAGAGACCCAGTACTTC.

On this clonotype itself: This may be a read error: a much more frequent sequence differs by one nucleotide. The rearrangement uses TRBV6-6 and TRBJ2-5, with a possible D match to TRBD2 (5 bases). Looked up from germline, CDR1 is MNHNY and CDR2 is SVGAGI (reference sequence). The CDR3 length is 13 residues. The CDR3 reads CASGYGGQETQYF. In DNA, the CDR3 is TGTGCCAGCGGTTATGGAGGACAAGAGACCCAGTACTTC.

The table lists this clonotype with many counts. The chain has TRBV3-1 and TRBJ2-2; D is uncertain. Deletions cut 0 bases from V and 1 base from J, with 15 bases between. This CDR3 comprises 18 residues. Germline V lookup: CDR1 LGHDT, CDR2 YNNKEL (reference sequence). The CDR3 DNA is TGTGCCAGCAGCCAAGATGGTCTAAATTTATTGAACACCGGGGAGCTGTTTTTT. It codes for CASSQDGLNLLNTGELFF.

The chain is built from TRBV25-1 and TRBJ1-1, with unresolved D. The V end lost 6 bases, the J end lost 0 bases, and 17 bases lay between the germline ends. The germline CDR1 and CDR2 sequences are MGHDK and SYGVNS. The CDR3 runs to 16 residues. CDR3 in amino acids: CASRSQLGAMNTEAFF. In DNA form, the CDR3 reads TGTGCCAGCAGGTCCCAGTTGGGTGCAATGAACACTGAAGCTTTCTTT.

This clonotype was detected many times. The chain recombines TRBV5-4 with TRBJ1-1, with TRBD1 identical over 8 bases. CDR1 is SGHNT, CDR2 YYREEE, per germline (reference sequence). The CDR3 sequence is 14 residues long. J gave up 2 bases and V 4 bases, and 4 bases lay outside the gene matches. The DNA for the CDR3 is TGTGCCAGCAGCCCGGACAGGGCCAACACTGAAGCTTTCTTT. Its translation: CASSPDRANTEAFF.

Ten or more counts support this clonotype. CDR3 sequence: CSARTGGNNQPQHF. The DNA of the CDR3 is TGCAGCGCCCGGACAGGGGGTAACAATCAGCCCCAGCATTTT. This chain uses TRBV29-1 with TRBJ1-5; the match to TRBD1 covers 10 bases. From germline, CDR1 is SQVTM and CDR2 ANQGSEA. V dropped 7 bases and J dropped 3; count of bases not matched to a gene: 6. The CDR3 is made up of 14 amino acids.

This clonotype was counted a few times. The chain combines TRBV6-2 or TRBV6-3 with TRBJ1-1; D uncertain. Germline CDR1 and CDR2: MNHEY and SVGEGT. The CDR3 sequence is 12 residues long. Trimming removed 2 bases at V and 9 bases at J, with 10 bases between. CDR3 protein: CASSYDQRQAFF. Here the CDR3 DNA reads TGTGCCAGCAGTTACGACCAGAGGCAAGCTTTCTTT.

With respect to this clonotype: A much more abundant neighbour one base away suggests this may be a read error. This chain uses TRBV5-6 with TRBJ2-1; the D gene is possibly TRBD2 (8 bases). CDR1 SGHDT and CDR2 YYEEEE come from the germline V gene. The length of the CDR3 is 15 residues. CDR3 amino acids: CASSLVAGQYNKQFF. The DNA of the CDR3 is TGTGCCAGCAGCTTGGTAGCGGGACAGTACAATAAGCAGTTCTTC. Based on the CDR3 plus reference TRBV5-6 and TRBJ2-1, the full variable domain is DAGVTQSPTHLIKTRGQQVTLRCSPKSGHDTVSWYQQALGQGPQFIFQYYEEEERQRGNFPDRFSGHQFPNYSSELNVNALLLGDSALYLCASSLVAGQYNKQFFGPGTRLTVL.

This clonotype was counted many times. The chain combines TRBV10-3 with TRBJ2-7, with TRBD1 identical over 7 bases. The CDR3 is 15 residues long. Germline CDR1 is ENHRY and CDR2 is SYGVKD. The V gene end was trimmed by 8 bases and the J gene end by 2 bases; junction bases not matched to a gene: 12. CDR3 loop: CAIAPGTARTYEQYF. CDR3 nucleotide sequence: TGTGCCATCGCCCCAGGGACAGCAAGAACCTACGAGCAGTACTTC.

This clonotype was seen at least ten times. The rearrangement uses TRBV20-1 and TRBJ2-2; D might be TRBD1 (6 bases). V dropped 6 bases and J dropped 0 bases, with 11 bases sitting between them. This CDR3 comprises 14 residues. CDR1 is DFQATT and CDR2 is SNEGSKA in the germline V gene (reference sequence). The CDR3 reads CSALRTANTGELFF. CDR3 coding DNA: TGCAGTGCACTGCGGACAGCGAACACCGGGGAGCTGTTTTTT.

A few counts support this clonotype. The rearrangement uses TRBV2 and TRBJ1-5, with 7 bases identical to TRBD1. Germline CDR1 reads SNHLY; CDR2 reads FYNNEI. Trimming took 6 bases from V and 5 from J; bases not matched to a gene: 7. This CDR3 has 14 residues. In DNA form, the CDR3 reads TGTGCCAGCAGCGAGACAGGGCTAGATCAGCCCCAGCATTTT. Translation gives CASSETGLDQPQHF.

The chain is built from TRBV5-1 and TRBJ2-3; perhaps TRBD2 as D (5 bases). The CDR3 extends over 17 amino acids. Germline V lookup: CDR1 SGHRS, CDR2 YFSETQ. V gave up 0 bases and J gave up 2 bases, with 16 bases separating them. The CDR3, as DNA: TGCGCCAGCAGCTTGGTTCCGGCGAAGCGGTACACAGATACGCAGTATTTT. It specifies CASSLVPAKRYTDTQYF.